This paragraph covers one T cell receptor (beta chain) sequence. Its antigen is unknown. Trimming cost V 0 bases and J 9 bases, with 11 bases left between them. Looked up from germline, CDR1 is MDHEN and CDR2 is SYDVKM. This CDR3 has 13 amino acids. The data originate from a study of CD8 T cells in Susac syndrome. The authors reverse transcribed about 0.5 to 1 ug RNA with random hexamers. TCRdb ran MiXCR on the immunoSEQ multiplex PCR reads and lists one entry per CDR3 protein. The profile shows 150,000 to 200,000 distinct CDR3 sequences, under 95% of them singletons. General study results and limits: Acknowledgment was made by the study that its TCR sequencing and HLA analysis involved a relatively small number of individuals.

CD8+ and CD4+ T cells from blood underwent TCR beta sequencing. Controls were age- and sex-matched healthy donors. Negative isolation yielded CD4+ and CD8+ T cells, and FACS enriched TEMRA cells. V gene TRBV28 combines with J gene TRBJ1-1; D gene ambiguous. This TCR was sampled from a human donor in good health. The sample was CD4+ T cells from PBMCs. CDR3 bases: TGTGCCAGCAGTTTATGGTCGGGGAGTAAAGCTTTCTTT. Protein sequence: CASSLWSGSKAFF.